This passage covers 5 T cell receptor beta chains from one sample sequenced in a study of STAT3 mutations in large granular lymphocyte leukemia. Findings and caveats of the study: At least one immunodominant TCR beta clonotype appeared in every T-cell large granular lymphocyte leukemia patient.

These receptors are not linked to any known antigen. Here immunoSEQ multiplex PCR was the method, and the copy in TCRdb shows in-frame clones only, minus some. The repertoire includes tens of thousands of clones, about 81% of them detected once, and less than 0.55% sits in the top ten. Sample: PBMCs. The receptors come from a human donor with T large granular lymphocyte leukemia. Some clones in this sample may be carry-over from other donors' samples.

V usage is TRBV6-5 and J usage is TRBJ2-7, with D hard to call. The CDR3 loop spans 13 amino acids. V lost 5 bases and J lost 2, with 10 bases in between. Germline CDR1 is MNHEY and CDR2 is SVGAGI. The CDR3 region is CASSPGRAYEQYF. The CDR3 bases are TGTGCCAGCAGTCCCGGACGAGCCTACGAGCAGTACTTC.

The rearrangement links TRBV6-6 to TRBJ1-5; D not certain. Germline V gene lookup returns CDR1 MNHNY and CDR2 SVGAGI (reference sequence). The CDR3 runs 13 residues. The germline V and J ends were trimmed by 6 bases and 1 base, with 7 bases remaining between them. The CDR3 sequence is CASSSGSNQPQHF. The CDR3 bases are TGTGCCAGCAGCTCCGGGAGCAATCAGCCCCAGCATTTT.

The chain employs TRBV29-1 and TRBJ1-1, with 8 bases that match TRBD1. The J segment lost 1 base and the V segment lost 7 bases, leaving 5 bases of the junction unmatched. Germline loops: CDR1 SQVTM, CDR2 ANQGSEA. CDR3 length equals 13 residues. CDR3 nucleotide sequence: TGCAGCGCCGGACAGGGCCGGAACACTGAAGCTTTCTTT. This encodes CSAGQGRNTEAFF.

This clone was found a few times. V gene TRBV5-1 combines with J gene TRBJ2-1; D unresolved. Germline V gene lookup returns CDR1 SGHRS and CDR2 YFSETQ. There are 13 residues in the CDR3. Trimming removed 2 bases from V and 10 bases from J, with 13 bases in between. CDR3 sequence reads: CASSFMVADEQFF. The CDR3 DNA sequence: TGCGCCAGCAGCTTCATGGTGGCAGACGAGCAGTTCTTC.

CDR3 residues: CASSLRAGGRTQYF. In DNA, the CDR3 is TGTGCCAGCAGCTTGAGAGCGGGGGGACGGACCCAGTACTTC. The chain combines TRBV5-4 with TRBJ2-5, with 9 bases matching TRBD2. After removal of 1 base from V and 7 bases from J, the junction contained 5 bases not matched to a gene. There are 14 residues in the CDR3. Germline values: CDR1 SGHNT, CDR2 YYREEE (reference sequence).